Described below is a single T cell receptor (beta chain) sequence and its context. This sample was included in a study of blood T cell repertoires in COVID-19. The assay was immunoSEQ multiplex PCR, and TCRdb's table has in-frame clones only and misses some. The table has about 280,000 clones, 85% seen once. The CDR3 covers 14 residues. Germline CDR1 SGHAT, CDR2 FQNNGV. Trimming shortened V by 3 bases and J by 2 bases, and 10 bases separated the two germline ends. Specimen: peripheral blood. The TCR comes from a human donor in a cohort sampled during active COVID-19. The gene calls are TRBV11-2 and TRBJ2-5; D gene unclear. The CDR3 loop reads CASSLSTVQETQYF. The CDR3 DNA is TGTGCCAGCAGCTTGTCAACAGTTCAAGAGACCCAGTACTTC.